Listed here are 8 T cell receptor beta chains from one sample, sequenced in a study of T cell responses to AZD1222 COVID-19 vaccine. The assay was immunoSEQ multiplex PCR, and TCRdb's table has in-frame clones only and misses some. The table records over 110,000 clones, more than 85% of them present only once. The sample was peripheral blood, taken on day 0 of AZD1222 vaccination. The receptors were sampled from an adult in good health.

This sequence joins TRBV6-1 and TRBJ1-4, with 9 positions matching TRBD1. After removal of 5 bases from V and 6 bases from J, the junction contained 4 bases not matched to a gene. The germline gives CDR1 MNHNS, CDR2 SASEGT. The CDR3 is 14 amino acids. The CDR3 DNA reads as TGTGCCAGCAGTTTCGACAGGGGGGATGAAAAACTGTTTTTT. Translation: CASSFDRGDEKLFF.

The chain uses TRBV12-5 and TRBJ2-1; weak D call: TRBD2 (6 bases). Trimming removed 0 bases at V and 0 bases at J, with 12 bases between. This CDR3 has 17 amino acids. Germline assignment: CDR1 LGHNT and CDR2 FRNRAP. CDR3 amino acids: CASGLVLLADSYNEQFF. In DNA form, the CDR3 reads TGTGCTAGTGGTTTGGTATTATTAGCGGACTCCTACAATGAGCAGTTCTTC.

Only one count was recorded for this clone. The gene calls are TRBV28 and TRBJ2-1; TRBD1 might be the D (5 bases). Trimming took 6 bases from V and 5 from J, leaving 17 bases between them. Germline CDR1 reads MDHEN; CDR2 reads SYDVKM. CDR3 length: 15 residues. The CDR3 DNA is TGTGCCAGCAGCCCCGGATCAGGGTCGAACAATGAGCAGTTCTTC. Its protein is CASSPGSGSNNEQFF.

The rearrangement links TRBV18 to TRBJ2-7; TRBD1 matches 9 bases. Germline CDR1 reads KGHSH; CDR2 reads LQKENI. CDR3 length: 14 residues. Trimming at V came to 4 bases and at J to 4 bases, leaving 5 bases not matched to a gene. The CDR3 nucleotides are TGTGCCAGCTCACGGGACAGGGCCCTATACGAGCAGTACTTC. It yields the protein CASSRDRALYEQYF.

DNA for the CDR3: TGTGCCAGTACCTCTAGCGTTGCAACTAATGAAAAACTGTTTTTT. It yields the protein CASTSSVATNEKLFF. The rearrangement uses TRBV19 and TRBJ1-4; D gene ambiguous. The germline V and J ends were trimmed by 7 bases and 0 bases, with 12 bases remaining between them. Germline CDR1 and CDR2: LNHDA and SQIVND (reference sequence). This CDR3 is 15 amino acids long.

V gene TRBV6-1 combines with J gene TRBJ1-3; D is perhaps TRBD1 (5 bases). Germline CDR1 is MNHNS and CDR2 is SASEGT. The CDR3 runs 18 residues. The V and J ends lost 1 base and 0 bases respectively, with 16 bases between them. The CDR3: CASSEGAGTLRSGNTIYF. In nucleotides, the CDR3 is TGTGCCAGCAGTGAAGGGGCCGGGACCCTCCGCTCTGGAAACACCATATATTTT.

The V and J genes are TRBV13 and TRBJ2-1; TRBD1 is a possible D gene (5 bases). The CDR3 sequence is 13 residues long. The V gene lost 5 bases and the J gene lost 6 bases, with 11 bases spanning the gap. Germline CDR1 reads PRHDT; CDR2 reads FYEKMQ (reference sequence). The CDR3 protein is CASSPGRGNEQFF. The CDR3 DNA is TGTGCCAGCAGCCCCGGTAGGGGCAATGAGCAGTTCTTC.

CDR3 protein: CASSPDTGGTNTEAFF. The DNA of the CDR3 is TGTGCCAGCAGCCCTGACACAGGGGGGACGAACACTGAAGCTTTCTTT. The chain carries TRBV7-9 and TRBJ1-1, with 8 positions matching TRBD1. CDR3 size: 16 residues. With V trimmed by 5 bases and J by 1 base, 9 bases remained unmatched. Germline V CDR1 and CDR2: SEHNR, FQNEAQ (reference sequence).